This T cell receptor beta chain stems from a study of CXCR3-negative and CXCR3-positive naive CD8 T cells. As for the study in general: Overall TRB read output was some 140 million, and each library contained about 1.5 +/- 0.3 million reads.

The authors prepared UMI-labeled TRB cDNA libraries by 5' RACE. TCRdb reprocessed the 5' RACE reads and reports one entry per CDR3 protein, with no DNA. In total, the table holds some 140,000 distinct CDR3 sequences. This CDR3 has 15 residues. Germline assignment: CDR1 MDHEN and CDR2 SYDVKM. Study outcomes and limitations: Naive CXCR3-positive and CXCR3-negative cells shared TRBV-TRBJ usage; memory cells diverged. CXCR3-positive naive cells carried more hydrophobic TRB CDR3s than CXCR3-negative ones.

On this clonotype: Its matching antigen is unknown.

The chain recombines TRBV28 with TRBJ2-3; without DNA, the TCRdb call of TRBD1 cannot be checked. The sequence was collected from a human donor in good health. Some clones in this sample may be carry-over from other donors' samples. Sequenced material: naive CXCR3+ CD8+ T cells from blood. As to subset: CD45RO-CCR7+CD27+CD95- naive CD8+ T cells expressing CXCR3 (TNR3+). CDR3 sequence reads: CASSLGGGRADTQYF. The complete variable domain, with remaining parts taken from reference TRBV28 and TRBJ2-3, reads DVKVTQSSRYLVKRTGEKVFLECVQDMDHENMFWYRQDPGLGLRLIYFSYDVKMKEKGDIPEGYSVSREKKERFSLILESASTNQTSMYLCASSLGGGRADTQYFGPGTRLTVL.